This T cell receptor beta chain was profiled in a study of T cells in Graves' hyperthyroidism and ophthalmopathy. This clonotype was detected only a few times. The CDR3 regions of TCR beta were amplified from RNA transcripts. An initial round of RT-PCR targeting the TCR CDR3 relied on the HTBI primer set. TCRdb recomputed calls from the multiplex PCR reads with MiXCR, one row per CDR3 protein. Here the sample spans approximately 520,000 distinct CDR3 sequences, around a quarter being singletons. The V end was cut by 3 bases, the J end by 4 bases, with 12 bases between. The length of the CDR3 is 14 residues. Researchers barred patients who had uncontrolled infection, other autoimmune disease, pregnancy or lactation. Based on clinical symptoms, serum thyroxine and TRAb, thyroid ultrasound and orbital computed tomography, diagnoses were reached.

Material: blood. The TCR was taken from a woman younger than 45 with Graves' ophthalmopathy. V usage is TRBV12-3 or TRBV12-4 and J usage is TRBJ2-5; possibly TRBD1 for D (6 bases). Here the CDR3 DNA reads TGTGCCAGCAGTTTTGCCAGGGGCCTAGAGACCCAGTACTTC. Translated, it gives CASSFARGLETQYF.